The subject of this entry is one T cell receptor beta chain. The target antigen is unknown. The sample holds other DNA sequences that translate to the same CDR3. This sample is part of a study of shared clonotypes between healthy human individuals. On the study more broadly: A donor's plate count was three for CD4 naive and three for CD4 memory; CD8 naive had two and CD8 memory one. Overall study findings and caveats: The authors sampled blood alone, and tissue repertoires likely differ. Rarefaction gave evidence that sorted-subset sequencing remained incomplete despite large depth.

Method: immunoSEQ multiplex PCR; TCRdb's copy keeps in-frame clones and lacks some. Of about 580,000 clones listed, 95% to 98% are singletons. CD8 cells classed as naive were CD45RO-negative and positively selected for CCR7, excluding terminally differentiated effector memory CD45RA+ cells. The V gene lost 3 bases and the J gene lost 2 bases, with 7 bases spanning the gap. In germline, CDR1 is SGDLS, CDR2 YYNGEE. The CDR3 has 13 residues. Sequencing was carried out using naive CD8+ T cells sorted from blood. The sequence came from a man aged 30-40 years in good health. The V call is TRBV9, the J call TRBJ2-3; D is uncertain. The CDR3 nucleotides are TGTGCCAGCAGCGGCACTTCCACAGATACGCAGTATTTT. Encoded protein: CASSGTSTDTQYF. The entire variable domain, with the rest obtained from reference TRBV9 and TRBJ2-3, is as follows: DSGVTQTPKHLITATGQRVTLRCSPRSGDLSVYWYQQSLDQGLQFLIQYYNGEERAKGNILERFSAQQFPDLHSELNLSSLELGDSALYFCASSGTSTDTQYFGPGTRLTVL.